These 27 T cell receptor beta chains came from one sample sequenced in a study of spatial heterogeneity in lung cancer. Study-level results: Counts of expanded intratumoral alpha and beta TCRs tracked tumor mutation counts.

Each CDR3 protein gets one entry after TCRdb re-called the 5' RACE reads with MiXCR. The sample holds around 5,400 distinct CDR3 sequences, around 7.4% seen once. Antigens for these TCRs are unknown. Stated time point: sample taken at primary tumor resection. This specimen was lung tumor tissue, taken at surgery. These receptors all stem from a female donor with early-stage non-small cell lung cancer.

By sample share, this clonotype is medium-sized. V is TRBV7-2 and J is TRBJ2-3, with D possibly matching TRBD2 (5 bases). Germline V gene lookup returns CDR1 SGHTA and CDR2 FQGNSA. Trimming removed 3 bases from V and 6 bases from J, with 19 bases in between. The CDR3 contains 16 residues. CDR3 bases: TGTGCCAGCAGCTTTTCTACGGGTGTAAAGCGGGATACGCAGTATTTT. It yields the protein CASSFSTGVKRDTQYF.

The sample holds a few counts of this clonotype. V usage is TRBV20-1 and J usage is TRBJ2-1, with a tentative D call TRBD2 (6 bases). This CDR3 is 14 amino acids long. The germline CDR1 and CDR2 sequences are DFQATT and SNEGSKA (reference sequence). Trimming stripped 6 bases from V and 6 bases from J, with 18 bases between. The CDR3 DNA follows: TGCAGTGCAGGAGTAGCGGCCAGCCGCAATGAGCAGTTCTTC. Encoded protein: CSAGVAASRNEQFF.

By share, this clonotype ranks as medium-sized (0.01 to 0.1%). This chain uses TRBV7-7 with TRBJ2-1; D gene unclear. Trimming stripped 5 bases from V and 10 bases from J, with 21 bases between. Germline CDR1 SSHAT, CDR2 FNYEAQ (reference sequence). The CDR3 is 15 amino acids. CDR3 protein: CASSPGMDGGLEQFF. DNA of the CDR3: TGTGCCAGCAGCCCTGGTATGGACGGCGGATTAGAGCAGTTCTTC. The entire variable domain, with the rest obtained from reference TRBV7-7 and TRBJ2-1, is as follows: GAGVSQSPRYKVTKRGQDVTLRCDPISSHATLYWYQQALGQGPEFLTYFNYEAQPDKSGLPSDRFSAERPEGSISTLTIQRTEQRDSAMYRCASSPGMDGGLEQFFGPGTRLTVL.

This clonotype is medium-sized in the sample. This chain links TRBV29-1 with TRBJ2-1; 9 bases are a match to TRBD1. In germline, CDR1 is SQVTM, CDR2 ANQGSEA. This CDR3 comprises 12 residues. The V and J ends lost 6 bases and 16 bases, in that order; junction bases with no gene match: 13. The CDR3 sequence is CSVEKSGQGGFF. As DNA, the CDR3 is TGCAGCGTGGAAAAGTCGGGACAGGGAGGATTCTTC.

This clonotype is medium-sized in the sample. The V gene is TRBV2, the J gene TRBJ2-1; no clear D. V lost 5 bases, J lost 9 bases, and 11 bases lay in between. This CDR3 region has 12 residues. CDR1 and CDR2 (germline): SNHLY, FYNNEI. The DNA for the CDR3 is TGTGCCAGCAGTCCACATGGTGGTGAGCAGTTCTTC. Translating gives CASSPHGGEQFF.

This clonotype was found many times. This chain links TRBV5-4 with TRBJ2-3; 7 bases line up with TRBD2. The CDR3 spans 16 residues. Trimming cost V 1 base and J 1 base; bases outside gene matches: 6. Germline V lookup: CDR1 SGHNT, CDR2 YYREEE (reference sequence). DNA of the CDR3: TGTGCCAGCAGCTTGTCGGCTAGCGGCCGCACAGATACGCAGTATTTT. As protein: CASSLSASGRTDTQYF.

This clonotype was seen a handful of times. This chain joins TRBV5-4 and TRBJ2-1; D is unresolved. The CDR3 has 15 amino acids. Trimming removed 1 base from V and 1 base from J, with 9 bases in between. From germline, CDR1 is SGHNT and CDR2 YYREEE (reference sequence). Here the CDR3 reads CASSLSLVSYNEQFF. The CDR3 nucleotides are TGTGCCAGCAGCTTGAGTCTAGTGTCCTACAATGAGCAGTTCTTC.

This clonotype was observed a few times. A read error is possible here, since a much larger clone lies one base away. The rearrangement joins TRBV7-6 to TRBJ1-3; D perhaps matches TRBD1 (6 bases). Germline CDR1 SGHVS, CDR2 FNYEAQ. V lost 7 bases and J 0 bases, leaving 19 bases between the germline ends. The CDR3 sequence is 17 residues long. The CDR3 DNA sequence: TGTGCCAGCACCCGTAGGGGGGAGGGGAGCTCTGGAAACACCATATATTTT. Translation: CASTRRGEGSSGNTIYF.

In its sample, this clonotype is medium-sized. This chain links TRBV6-2 or TRBV6-3 with TRBJ2-4, with 8 bases fitting TRBD2. V dropped 6 bases and J dropped 7; count of bases not matched to a gene: 11. This CDR3 has 15 amino acids. Germline values: CDR1 MNHEY, CDR2 SVGEGT. This CDR3 reads CASRAPGTSGNIQYF. CDR3 nucleotides: TGTGCCAGCAGAGCCCCCGGGACTAGTGGTAACATTCAGTACTTC.

The chain combines TRBV6-5 with TRBJ1-1; TRBD1 aligns across 8 bases. Germline loops: CDR1 MNHEY, CDR2 SVGAGI. Trimming at V came to 5 bases and at J to 0 bases, leaving 5 bases not matched to a gene. The CDR3 totals 15 residues. The CDR3 sequence is CASSIQGAMNTEAFF. CDR3 in DNA: TGTGCCAGCAGTATTCAGGGGGCGATGAACACTGAAGCTTTCTTT.

This clonotype was found many times. V gene TRBV20-1 combines with J gene TRBJ2-7; 7 bases align to TRBD2. Germline V gene data show CDR1 as DFQATT and CDR2 as SNEGSKA (reference sequence). J gave up 3 bases and V 1 base, and 6 bases lay outside the gene matches. This CDR3 is 14 amino acids long. The CDR3 DNA reads TGCAGTGCTAGAGCGGCCACTAGCGTCTACGAGCAGTACTTC. It specifies CSARAATSVYEQYF.

This clonotype is labeled as medium-sized. This chain links TRBV4-2 with TRBJ2-3; no clear D gene. Germline CDR1 is LGHNA and CDR2 is YNFKEQ. The length of the CDR3 is 14 residues. The ends were cut back, 5 bases at V and 2 bases at J, with 11 bases in the middle. CDR3 DNA sequence: TGTGCCAGCAGCAAGGAGCGTCTCACAGATACGCAGTATTTT. Its protein is CASSKERLTDTQYF.

This clonotype is categorized as medium-sized. The chain couples TRBV4-1 to TRBJ1-1; no reliable D call. This CDR3 is 16 amino acids long. V was clipped by 1 base and J by 1 base, with 13 bases between them. Looked up from germline, CDR1 is MGHRA and CDR2 is YSYEKL. CDR3: CASSQARQRGNTEAFF. DNA for the CDR3: TGCGCCAGCAGCCAAGCTCGTCAGCGAGGGAACACTGAAGCTTTCTTT.

There are many counts of this clonotype. V gene TRBV11-2 combines with J gene TRBJ1-6; unclear D gene. The CDR3 covers 15 residues. The germline V gene encodes CDR1 SGHAT and CDR2 FQNNGV. Between the trimmed V and J ends, which lost 1 base and 1 base, there was a span of 5 bases. In DNA form, the CDR3 reads TGTGCCAGCAGCTTAGCTAGATCCTATAATTCACCCCTCCACTTT. Encoded protein: CASSLARSYNSPLHF.

The V and J genes are TRBV9 and TRBJ2-7; tentatively, D is TRBD1 or TRBD2 (6 bases each). Germline lookup yields CDR1 SGDLS and CDR2 YYNGEE. The CDR3 runs 15 residues. Trimming took off 4 bases at V and 2 bases at J, with 16 bases between the two ends. The CDR3 sequence: CASSPRRGITYEQYF. As DNA, the CDR3 is TGTGCCAGCAGCCCGAGGAGGGGGATAACCTACGAGCAGTACTTC. The complete variable domain, with remaining parts taken from reference TRBV9 and TRBJ2-7, reads DSGVTQTPKHLITATGQRVTLRCSPRSGDLSVYWYQQSLDQGLQFLIQYYNGEERAKGNILERFSAQQFPDLHSELNLSSLELGDSALYFCASSPRRGITYEQYFGPGTRLTVT.

By sample share, this clonotype is large. In DNA, the CDR3 is TGTGCCAGCAGTGACTCGAGGGGCTTGGGAGCTGACAATGAGCAGTTCTTC. Its protein is CASSDSRGLGADNEQFF. The J gene is TRBJ2-1, the V gene TRBV6-4; tentatively, D is TRBD1 or TRBD2 (5 bases each). Per germline, CDR1 MRHNA and CDR2 SNTAGT. The CDR3 covers 17 residues. V gave up 0 bases and J gave up 5 bases, with 17 bases separating them.

The chain is built from TRBV11-2 and TRBJ2-5, with D maybe TRBD1 (7 bases). The CDR3 runs to 15 residues. Germline V CDR1 and CDR2: SGHAT, FQNNGV. V was trimmed by 5 bases and J by 6 bases, leaving 19 bases between them. The CDR3 reads CASSLQGGSMKTQYF. The DNA for the CDR3 is TGTGCCAGCAGCCTCCAGGGGGGCTCCATGAAGACCCAGTACTTC.

This clonotype is termed medium-sized. The rearrangement uses TRBV20-1 and TRBJ1-5, with TRBD1 matching over 7 bases. V was pared by 3 bases and J by 0 bases, with 8 bases of the junction left unmatched. The V gene's germline CDR1 is DFQATT and CDR2 SNEGSKA (reference sequence). The CDR3 has 16 residues. CDR3 nucleotides: TGCAGTGCTAGGGGGTGGGACAGCAATAGCAATCAGCCCCAGCATTTT. It encodes CSARGWDSNSNQPQHF.

This clonotype has at least ten counts. V gene TRBV20-1 combines with J gene TRBJ1-1; no firm D call. From germline, CDR1 is DFQATT and CDR2 SNEGSKA (reference sequence). Between the trimmed V and J ends, which lost 3 bases and 3 bases, there was a span of 2 bases. CDR3 length: 10 amino acids. The CDR3 reads CSASDTEAFF. The CDR3 coding sequence is TGCAGTGCTAGCGACACTGAAGCTTTCTTT.

This clonotype was seen at least ten times. Its ends do not fully match the called genes, so a read error is possible. The V call is TRBV9, the J call TRBJ2-1; maybe TRBD1 (5 bases). The germline V gene has CDR1 SGDLS and CDR2 YYNGEE. The CDR3 covers 15 residues. The CDR3 DNA follows: TGTGCCAGCAGCGTAGCGGCAGGGTCCTTCAATGAGCAGTTCTTC. Translated: CASSVAAGSFNEQFF.

This clonotype was recorded at least ten times. The J gene is TRBJ2-4, the V gene TRBV20-1; the match to TRBD1 covers 7 bases. The CDR3 covers 14 residues. The V gene end was trimmed by 5 bases and the J gene end by 7 bases; junction bases not matched to a gene: 11. Germline CDR1 reads DFQATT; CDR2 reads SNEGSKA (reference sequence). CDR3 nucleotides: TGCAGTGCTCTCTCTAGAGGGGGCAGTAACATTCAGTACTTC. This translates into CSALSRGGSNIQYF.

This clonotype counts as medium-sized (0.01 to 0.1%). V usage is TRBV5-1 and J usage is TRBJ2-5; tentatively, D is TRBD1 or TRBD2 (5 bases each). V was cut by 0 bases and J by 3 bases, with 15 bases left in between. Looked up from germline, CDR1 is SGHRS and CDR2 is YFSETQ. The CDR3 spans 16 residues. CDR3 residues: CASSLVGTDREETQYF. In nucleotides, the CDR3 is TGCGCCAGCAGCTTGGTCGGGACCGACAGAGAAGAGACCCAGTACTTC.

In its sample, this clonotype is medium-sized. The rearrangement uses TRBV9 and TRBJ2-7; 10 nucleotides match TRBD2. Trimming took 4 bases from V and 3 from J; bases not matched to a gene: 10. The V gene's germline CDR1 is SGDLS and CDR2 YYNGEE. The CDR3 loop spans 16 amino acids. CDR3 bases: TGTGCCAGCAGCCCTCTCCTAGCGGGGGCCCGCTACGAGCAGTACTTC. Translation: CASSPLLAGARYEQYF.

This clonotype was picked up many times. The rearrangement links TRBV6-5 to TRBJ2-7, with TRBD2 identical over 9 bases. Germline CDR1 reads MNHEY; CDR2 reads SVGAGI. Germline trimming cut 6 bases from V and 1 base from J; bases unmatched to any gene: 7. CDR3 length: 15 residues. The CDR3 loop is CASSFRAGGSYEQYF. The DNA for the CDR3 is TGTGCCAGCAGCTTCCGAGCGGGGGGTTCCTACGAGCAGTACTTC.

This clonotype occurred many times. The V call is TRBV12-3 or TRBV12-4, the J call TRBJ1-5; TRBD1 matches at 8 bases. This CDR3 region has 15 residues. V dropped 5 bases and J dropped 5; count of bases not matched to a gene: 8. CDR3 sequence (DNA): TGTGCCAGCAGTCCCCGGGACAGGCTCGATCAGCCCCAGCATTTT. This codes for CASSPRDRLDQPQHF.

By share of the sample, this clonotype is medium-sized. V and J are TRBV15 and TRBJ2-1, with 7 bases aligning to TRBD1. The length of the CDR3 is 12 residues. The germline gives CDR1 LNHNV, CDR2 YYDKDF (reference sequence). V shed 4 bases, J shed 10 bases, and the junction held 4 bases outside the gene matches. CDR3 in amino acids: CATSTRTGEQFF. CDR3 DNA: TGTGCCACCAGCACCCGGACAGGAGAGCAGTTCTTC.

Sample share makes this clonotype medium-sized. The chain employs TRBV5-6 and TRBJ2-7, with D perhaps matching TRBD1 or TRBD2 (5 bases each). Looked up from germline, CDR1 is SGHDT and CDR2 is YYEEEE. The CDR3 is 15 residues long. Trimming cost V 5 bases and J 2 bases, with 17 bases left between them. CDR3 sequence: CASRPPGGGPYEQYF. As DNA, the CDR3 is TGTGCCAGCAGGCCCCCCGGTGGGGGTCCCTACGAGCAGTACTTC.